The clone carrying this T cell receptor beta chain has a single count. Its antigen remains unidentified. The protocol was immunoSEQ multiplex PCR, while the TCRdb copy is restricted to in-frame clones and leaves out a portion. This sample has roughly 110,000 clones, with just under 95% found just once. The data stem from a study of graft-versus-host responses after intestinal transplantation. Study information: As for transplant type, recipients had multivisceral, liver-intestinal, or isolated intestinal grafts.

Broader study findings: Subjects displaying graft-donor T cell macrochimerism possessed elevated graft-versus-host to host-versus-graft clonal ratios inside allografts. GvH clones were found in recipient marrow; some appeared first in ileum or blood.

This CDR3 comprises 14 residues. V was clipped by 3 bases and J by 1 base, with 11 bases between them. Germline V gene lookup returns CDR1 SGHDT and CDR2 YYEEEE. The chain combines TRBV5-6 with TRBJ2-7; unclear D gene. The sequenced sample was unstimulated CD8+ T cells sorted from spleen or lymph node cells, obtained before transplant. The clonotype originates from a human donor who was the organ donor for an intestinal transplant. The CDR3 spells CASSSSPSSYEQYF. The DNA of the CDR3 is TGTGCCAGCAGCTCGTCCCCGAGTTCCTACGAGCAGTACTTC.